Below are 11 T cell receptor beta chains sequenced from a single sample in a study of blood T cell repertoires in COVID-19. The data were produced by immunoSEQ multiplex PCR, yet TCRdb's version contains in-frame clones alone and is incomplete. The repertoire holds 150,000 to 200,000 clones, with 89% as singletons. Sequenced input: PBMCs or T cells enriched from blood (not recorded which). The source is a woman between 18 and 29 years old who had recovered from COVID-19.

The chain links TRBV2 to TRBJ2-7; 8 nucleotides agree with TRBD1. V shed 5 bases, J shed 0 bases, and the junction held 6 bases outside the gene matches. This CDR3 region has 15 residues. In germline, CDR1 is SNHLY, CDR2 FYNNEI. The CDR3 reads CASSRGQGYSYEQYF. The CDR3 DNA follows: TGTGCCAGCAGTAGAGGACAGGGCTACTCCTACGAGCAGTACTTC.

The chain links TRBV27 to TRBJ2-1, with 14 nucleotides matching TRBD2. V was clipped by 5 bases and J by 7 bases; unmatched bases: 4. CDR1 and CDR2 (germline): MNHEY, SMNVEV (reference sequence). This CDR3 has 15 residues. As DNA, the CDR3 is TGTGCCAGCAGTCTCGGGACTAGCGGGAGAAATGAGCAGTTCTTC. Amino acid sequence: CASSLGTSGRNEQFF.

The CDR3 sequence: CASSPSTGQGAYEQYF. The DNA of the CDR3 is TGTGCCAGCAGCCCCTCCACGGGACAGGGGGCCTACGAGCAGTACTTC. The V and J genes are TRBV7-8 and TRBJ2-7; 11 bases are a match to TRBD1. Trimming took 5 bases from V and 2 from J; bases not matched to a gene: 8. The germline CDR1 and CDR2 sequences are SGHVS and FQNEAQ. The CDR3 is 16 residues long. The full variable domain, its missing parts supplied by reference TRBV7-8 and TRBJ2-7, is GAGVSQSPRYKVAKRGQDVALRCDPISGHVSLFWYQQALGQGPEFLTYFQNEAQLDKSGLPSDRFFAERPEGSVSTLKIQRTQQEDSAVYLCASSPSTGQGAYEQYFGPGTRLTVT.

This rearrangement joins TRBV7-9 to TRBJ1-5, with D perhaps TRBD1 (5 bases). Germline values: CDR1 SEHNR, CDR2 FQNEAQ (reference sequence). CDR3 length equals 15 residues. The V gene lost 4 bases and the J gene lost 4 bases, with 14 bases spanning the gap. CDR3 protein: CASSSTEGRNQPQHF. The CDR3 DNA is TGTGCCAGCAGCTCCACGGAGGGGCGGAATCAGCCCCAGCATTTT.

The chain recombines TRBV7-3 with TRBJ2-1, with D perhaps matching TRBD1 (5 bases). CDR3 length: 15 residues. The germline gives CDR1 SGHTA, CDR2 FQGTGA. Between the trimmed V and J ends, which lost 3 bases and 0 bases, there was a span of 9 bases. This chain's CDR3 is CASSFSRASYNEQFF. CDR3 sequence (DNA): TGTGCCAGCAGCTTTTCCAGGGCCTCCTACAATGAGCAGTTCTTC.

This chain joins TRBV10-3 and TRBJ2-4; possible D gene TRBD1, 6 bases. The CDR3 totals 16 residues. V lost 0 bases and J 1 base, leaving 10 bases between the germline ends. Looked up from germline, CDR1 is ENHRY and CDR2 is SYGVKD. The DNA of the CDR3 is TGTGCCATCAGTGAGTCGCTGGGGGCGGCCAAAAACATTCAGTACTTC. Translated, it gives CAISESLGAAKNIQYF.

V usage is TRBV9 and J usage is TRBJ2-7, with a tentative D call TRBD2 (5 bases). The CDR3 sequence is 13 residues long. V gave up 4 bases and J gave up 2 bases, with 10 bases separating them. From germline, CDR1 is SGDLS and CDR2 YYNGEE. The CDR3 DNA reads TGTGCCAGCAGCATCGGCGGGCCCTACGAGCAGTACTTC. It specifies CASSIGGPYEQYF.

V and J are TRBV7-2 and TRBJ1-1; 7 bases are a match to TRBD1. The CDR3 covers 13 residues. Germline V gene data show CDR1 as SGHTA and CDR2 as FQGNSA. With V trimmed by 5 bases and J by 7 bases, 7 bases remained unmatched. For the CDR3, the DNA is TGTGCCAGCAGCCGAGACAGGGAGGATGAAGCTTTCTTT. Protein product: CASSRDREDEAFF.

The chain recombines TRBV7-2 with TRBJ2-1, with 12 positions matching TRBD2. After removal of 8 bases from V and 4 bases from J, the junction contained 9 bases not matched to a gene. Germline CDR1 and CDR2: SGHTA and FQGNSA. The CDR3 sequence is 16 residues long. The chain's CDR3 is CASRTTSGSIYNEQFF. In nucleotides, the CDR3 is TGTGCCAGCCGCACGACTAGCGGGAGTATTTACAATGAGCAGTTCTTC.

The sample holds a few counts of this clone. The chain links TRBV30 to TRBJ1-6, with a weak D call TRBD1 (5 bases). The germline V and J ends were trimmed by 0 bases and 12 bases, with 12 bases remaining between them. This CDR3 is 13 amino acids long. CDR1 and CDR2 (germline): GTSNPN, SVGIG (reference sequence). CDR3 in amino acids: CAWSVLSGEPLHF. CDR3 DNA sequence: TGTGCCTGGAGTGTATTGTCGGGGGAACCCCTCCACTTT.

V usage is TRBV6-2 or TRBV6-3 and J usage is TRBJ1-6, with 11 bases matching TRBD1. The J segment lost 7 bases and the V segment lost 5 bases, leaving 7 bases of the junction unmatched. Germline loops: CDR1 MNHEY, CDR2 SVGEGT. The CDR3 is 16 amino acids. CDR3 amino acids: CASSTGTGGGNSPLHF. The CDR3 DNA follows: TGTGCCAGCAGTACCGGGACAGGGGGAGGCAATTCACCCCTCCACTTT.